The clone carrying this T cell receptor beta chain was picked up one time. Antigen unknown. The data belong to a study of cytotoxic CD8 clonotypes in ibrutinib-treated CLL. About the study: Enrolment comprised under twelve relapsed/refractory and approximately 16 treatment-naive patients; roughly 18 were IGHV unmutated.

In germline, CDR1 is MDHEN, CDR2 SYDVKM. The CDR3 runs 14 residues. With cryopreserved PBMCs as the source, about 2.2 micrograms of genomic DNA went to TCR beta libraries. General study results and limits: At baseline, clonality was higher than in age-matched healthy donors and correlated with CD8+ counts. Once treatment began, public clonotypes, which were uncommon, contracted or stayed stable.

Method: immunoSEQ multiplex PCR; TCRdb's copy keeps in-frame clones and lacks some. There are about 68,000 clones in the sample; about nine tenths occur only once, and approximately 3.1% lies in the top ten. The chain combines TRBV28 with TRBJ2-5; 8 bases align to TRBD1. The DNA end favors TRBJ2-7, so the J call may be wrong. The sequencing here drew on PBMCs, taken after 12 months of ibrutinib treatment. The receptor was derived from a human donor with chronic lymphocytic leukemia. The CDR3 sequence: CASTGQGKLYEQYF. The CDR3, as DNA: TGTGCCAGCACCGGACAGGGAAAGCTCTACGAGCAGTACTTC.